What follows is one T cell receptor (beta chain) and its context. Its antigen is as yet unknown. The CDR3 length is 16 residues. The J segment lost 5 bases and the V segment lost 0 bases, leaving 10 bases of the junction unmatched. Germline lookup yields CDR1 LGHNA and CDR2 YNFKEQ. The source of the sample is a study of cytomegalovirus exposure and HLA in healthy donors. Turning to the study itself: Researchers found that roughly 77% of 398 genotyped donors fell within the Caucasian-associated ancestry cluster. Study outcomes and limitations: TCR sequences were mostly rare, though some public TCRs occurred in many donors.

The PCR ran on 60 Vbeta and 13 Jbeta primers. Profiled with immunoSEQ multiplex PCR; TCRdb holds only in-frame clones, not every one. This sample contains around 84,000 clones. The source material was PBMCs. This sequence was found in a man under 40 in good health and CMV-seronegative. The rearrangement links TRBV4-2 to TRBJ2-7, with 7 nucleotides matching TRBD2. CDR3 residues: CASSQDMAGEVDEQYF. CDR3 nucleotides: TGTGCCAGCAGCCAAGATATGGCGGGAGAGGTCGACGAGCAGTACTTC.